The source of this T cell receptor beta chain is a study of brain metastases from non-small cell lung cancer. Assay used: immunoSEQ multiplex PCR; TCRdb lists only in-frame clones, some missing. Among over 2,000 clones, approximately 80% were seen once, and the ten largest hold about 17%. Trimming removed 6 bases from V and 2 bases from J; junction bases left unmatched: 8. CDR1 and CDR2 from the germline V gene are MDHEN and SYDVKM. The CDR3 has 17 amino acids. The sample was tumor-adjacent normal tissue. V is TRBV28 and J is TRBJ1-6; 9 positions match TRBD1. This clonotype was sampled from a donor at least 40 years old with non-small cell lung cancer. In DNA form, the CDR3 reads TGTGCCAGCAGGATCACAGGGGGCGCACCCTATAATTCACCCCTCCACTTT. This gives the protein CASRITGGAPYNSPLHF.